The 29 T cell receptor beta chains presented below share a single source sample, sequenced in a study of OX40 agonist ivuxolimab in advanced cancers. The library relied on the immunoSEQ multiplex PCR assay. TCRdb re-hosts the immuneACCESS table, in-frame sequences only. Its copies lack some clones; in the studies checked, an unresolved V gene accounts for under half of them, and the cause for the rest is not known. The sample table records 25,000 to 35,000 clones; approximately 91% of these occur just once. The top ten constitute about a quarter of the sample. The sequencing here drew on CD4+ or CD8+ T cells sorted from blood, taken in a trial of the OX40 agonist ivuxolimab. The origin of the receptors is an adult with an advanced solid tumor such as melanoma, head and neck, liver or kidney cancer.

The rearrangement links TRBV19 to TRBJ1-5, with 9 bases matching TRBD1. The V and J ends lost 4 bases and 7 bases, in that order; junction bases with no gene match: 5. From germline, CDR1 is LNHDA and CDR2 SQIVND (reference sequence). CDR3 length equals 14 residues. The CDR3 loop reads CASSRQGGGQPQHF. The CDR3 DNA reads TGTGCCAGTAGTAGACAGGGGGGTGGCCAGCCCCAGCATTTT.

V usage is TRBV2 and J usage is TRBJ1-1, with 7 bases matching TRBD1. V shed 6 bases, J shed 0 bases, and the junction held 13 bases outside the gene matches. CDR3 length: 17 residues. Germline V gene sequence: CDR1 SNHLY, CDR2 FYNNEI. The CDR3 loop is CASRTPTGAVMNTEAFF. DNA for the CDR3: TGTGCCAGCAGAACACCCACAGGGGCAGTTATGAACACTGAAGCTTTCTTT.

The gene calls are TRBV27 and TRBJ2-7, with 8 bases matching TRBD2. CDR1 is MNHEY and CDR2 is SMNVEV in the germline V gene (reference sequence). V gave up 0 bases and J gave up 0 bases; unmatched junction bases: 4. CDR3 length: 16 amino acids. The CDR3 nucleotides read TGTGCCAGCAGTTTATCTGGACTAGCAGGCTCCTACGAGCAGTACTTC. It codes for CASSLSGLAGSYEQYF.

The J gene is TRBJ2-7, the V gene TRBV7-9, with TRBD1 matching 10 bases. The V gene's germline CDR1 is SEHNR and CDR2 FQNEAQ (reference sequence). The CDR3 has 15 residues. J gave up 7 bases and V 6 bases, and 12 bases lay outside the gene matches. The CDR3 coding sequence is TGTGCCAGCAGTCAGCCCGGGACAGGGGTCGGTGAGCAGTACTTC. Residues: CASSQPGTGVGEQYF.

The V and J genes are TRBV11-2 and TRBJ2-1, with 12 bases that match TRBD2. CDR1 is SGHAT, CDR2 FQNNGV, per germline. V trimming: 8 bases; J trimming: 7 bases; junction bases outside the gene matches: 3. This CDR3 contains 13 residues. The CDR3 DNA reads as TGTGCCAGCGGGCTAGCGGGAGGGAATGAGCAGTTCTTC. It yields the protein CASGLAGGNEQFF.

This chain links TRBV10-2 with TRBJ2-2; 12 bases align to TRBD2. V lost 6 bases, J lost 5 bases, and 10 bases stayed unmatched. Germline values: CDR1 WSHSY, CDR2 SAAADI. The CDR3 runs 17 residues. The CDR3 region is CASRELLAGGSTGELFF. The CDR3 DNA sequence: TGCGCCAGCAGGGAACTACTAGCGGGGGGTTCAACCGGGGAGCTGTTTTTT.

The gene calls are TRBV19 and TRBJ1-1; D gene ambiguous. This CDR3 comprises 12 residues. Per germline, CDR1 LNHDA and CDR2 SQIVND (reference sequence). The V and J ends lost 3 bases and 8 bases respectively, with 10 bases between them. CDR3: CASSMGGREAFF. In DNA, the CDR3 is TGTGCCAGTAGTATGGGAGGGAGAGAAGCTTTCTTT. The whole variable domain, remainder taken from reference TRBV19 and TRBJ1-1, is DGGITQSPKYLFRKEGQNVTLSCEQNLNHDAMYWYRQDPGQGLRLIYYSQIVNDFQKGDIAEGYSVSREKKESFPLTVTSAQKNPTAFYLCASSMGGREAFFGQGTRLTVV.

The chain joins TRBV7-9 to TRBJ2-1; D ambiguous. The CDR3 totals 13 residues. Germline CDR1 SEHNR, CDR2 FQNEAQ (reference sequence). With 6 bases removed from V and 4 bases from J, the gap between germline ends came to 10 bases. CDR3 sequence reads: CASRPGRYNEQFF. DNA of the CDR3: TGTGCCAGCAGACCCGGACGGTACAATGAGCAGTTCTTC. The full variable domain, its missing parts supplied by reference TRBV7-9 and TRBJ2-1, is DTGVSQNPRHKITKRGQNVTFRCDPISEHNRLYWYRQTLGQGPEFLTYFQNEAQLEKSRLLSDRFSAERPKGSFSTLEIQRTEQGDSAMYLCASRPGRYNEQFFGPGTRLTVL.

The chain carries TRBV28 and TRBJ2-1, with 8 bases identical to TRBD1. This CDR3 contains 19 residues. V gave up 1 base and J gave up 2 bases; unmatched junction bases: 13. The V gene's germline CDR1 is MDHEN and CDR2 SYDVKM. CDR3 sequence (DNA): TGTGCCAGCAGTTTATACGGACAGGGCGCCATTATTACCTACAATGAGCAGTTCTTC. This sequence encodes CASSLYGQGAIITYNEQFF.

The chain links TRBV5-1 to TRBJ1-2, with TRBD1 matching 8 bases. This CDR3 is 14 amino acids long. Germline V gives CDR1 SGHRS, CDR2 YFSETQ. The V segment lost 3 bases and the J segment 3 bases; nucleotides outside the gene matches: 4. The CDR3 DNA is TGCGCCAGCAGCTGGACAGGGCCGGACTATGGCTACACCTTC. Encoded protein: CASSWTGPDYGYTF.

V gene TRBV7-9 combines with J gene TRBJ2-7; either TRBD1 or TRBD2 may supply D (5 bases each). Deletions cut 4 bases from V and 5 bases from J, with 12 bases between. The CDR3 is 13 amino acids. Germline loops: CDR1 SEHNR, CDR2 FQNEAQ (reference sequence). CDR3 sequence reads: CASSSGTRHEQYF. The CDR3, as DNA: TGTGCCAGCAGCTCAGGGACCAGGCACGAGCAGTACTTC. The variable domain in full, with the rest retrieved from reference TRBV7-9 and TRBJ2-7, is DTGVSQNPRHKITKRGQNVTFRCDPISEHNRLYWYRQTLGQGPEFLTYFQNEAQLEKSRLLSDRFSAERPKGSFSTLEIQRTEQGDSAMYLCASSSGTRHEQYFGPGTRLTVT.

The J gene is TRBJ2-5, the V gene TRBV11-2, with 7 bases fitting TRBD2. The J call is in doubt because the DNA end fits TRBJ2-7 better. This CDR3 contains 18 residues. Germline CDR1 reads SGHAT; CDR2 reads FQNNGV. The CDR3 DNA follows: TGTGCCAGCAGCTTAGATGGACTAGACATGCTCCTTACCTACGAGCAGTACTTC. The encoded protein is CASSLDGLDMLLTYEQYF.

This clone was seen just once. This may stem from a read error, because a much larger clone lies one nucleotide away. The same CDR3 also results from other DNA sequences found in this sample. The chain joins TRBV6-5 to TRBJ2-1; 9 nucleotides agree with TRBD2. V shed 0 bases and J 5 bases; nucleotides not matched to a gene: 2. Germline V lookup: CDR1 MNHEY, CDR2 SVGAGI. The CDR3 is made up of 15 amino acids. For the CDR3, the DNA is TGTGCCAGCAGTTACTCGACTAGCGGCCACAATGAGCAGTTCTTC. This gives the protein CASSYSTSGHNEQFF.

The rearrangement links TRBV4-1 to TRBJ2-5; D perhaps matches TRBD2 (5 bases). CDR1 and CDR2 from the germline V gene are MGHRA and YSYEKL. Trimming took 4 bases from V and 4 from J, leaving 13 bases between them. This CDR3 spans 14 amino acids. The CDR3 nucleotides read TGCGCCAGCAGCCGCCGAGGGCTAGGAGAGACCCAGTACTTC. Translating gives CASSRRGLGETQYF.

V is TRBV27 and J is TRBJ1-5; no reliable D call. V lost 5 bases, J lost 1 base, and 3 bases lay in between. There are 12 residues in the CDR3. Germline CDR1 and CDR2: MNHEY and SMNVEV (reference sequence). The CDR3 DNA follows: TGTGCCAGCAGTCTCAGCAATCAGCCCCAGCATTTT. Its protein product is CASSLSNQPQHF.

For the CDR3, the DNA is TGTGCCAGCAGTTCCTTCTCCTACAATGAGCAGTTCTTC. It yields the protein CASSSFSYNEQFF. This chain uses TRBV6-5 with TRBJ2-1; D is unclear. The V and J ends lost 4 bases and 0 bases respectively, with 4 bases between them. The CDR3 contains 13 residues. Looked up from germline, CDR1 is MNHEY and CDR2 is SVGAGI.

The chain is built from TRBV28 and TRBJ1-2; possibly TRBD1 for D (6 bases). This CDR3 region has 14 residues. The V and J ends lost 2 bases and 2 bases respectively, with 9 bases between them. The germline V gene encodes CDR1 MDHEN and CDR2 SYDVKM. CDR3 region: CASSLRGGNYGYTF. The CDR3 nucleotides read TGTGCCAGCAGTTTAAGGGGGGGAAACTATGGCTACACCTTC.

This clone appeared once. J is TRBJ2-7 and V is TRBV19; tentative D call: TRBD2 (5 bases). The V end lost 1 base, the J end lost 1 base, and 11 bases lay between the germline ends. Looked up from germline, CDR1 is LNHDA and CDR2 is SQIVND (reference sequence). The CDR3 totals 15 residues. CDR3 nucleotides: TGTGCCAGTAGTATAGGTGGACTGACGTCCTACGAGCAGTACTTC. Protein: CASSIGGLTSYEQYF.

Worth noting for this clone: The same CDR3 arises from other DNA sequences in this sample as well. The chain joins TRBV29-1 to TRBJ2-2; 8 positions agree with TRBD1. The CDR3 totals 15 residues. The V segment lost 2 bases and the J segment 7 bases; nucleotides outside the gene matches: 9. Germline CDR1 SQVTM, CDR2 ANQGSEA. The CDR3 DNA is TGCAGCGTTGAATCGGCAGGGGGCTTCGGCGGGGAGCTGTTTTTT. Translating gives CSVESAGGFGGELFF.

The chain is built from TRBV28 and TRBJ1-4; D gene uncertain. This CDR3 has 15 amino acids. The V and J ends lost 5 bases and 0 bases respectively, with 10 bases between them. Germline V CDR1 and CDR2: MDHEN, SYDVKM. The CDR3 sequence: CASSRYSATNEKLFF. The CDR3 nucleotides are TGTGCCAGCAGTCGATACAGCGCAACTAATGAAAAACTGTTTTTT.

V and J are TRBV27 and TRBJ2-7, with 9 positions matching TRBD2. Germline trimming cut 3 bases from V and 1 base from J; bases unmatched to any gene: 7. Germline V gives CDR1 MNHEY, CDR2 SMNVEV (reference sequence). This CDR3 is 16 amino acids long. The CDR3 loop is CASSFDASGASYEQYF. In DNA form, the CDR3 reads TGTGCCAGCAGTTTCGACGCTAGCGGGGCTTCCTACGAGCAGTACTTC.

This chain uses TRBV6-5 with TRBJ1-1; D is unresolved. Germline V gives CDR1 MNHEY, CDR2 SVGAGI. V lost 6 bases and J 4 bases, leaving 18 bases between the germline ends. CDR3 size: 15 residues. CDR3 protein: CASSPHLLWGTEAFF. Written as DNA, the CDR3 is TGTGCCAGCAGCCCTCACCTATTGTGGGGCACTGAAGCTTTCTTT.

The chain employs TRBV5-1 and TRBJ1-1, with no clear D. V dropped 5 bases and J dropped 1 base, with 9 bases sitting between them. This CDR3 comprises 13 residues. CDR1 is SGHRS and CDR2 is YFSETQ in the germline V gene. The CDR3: CASRNLENTEAFF. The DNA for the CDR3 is TGCGCCAGCAGGAATCTCGAGAACACTGAAGCTTTCTTT.

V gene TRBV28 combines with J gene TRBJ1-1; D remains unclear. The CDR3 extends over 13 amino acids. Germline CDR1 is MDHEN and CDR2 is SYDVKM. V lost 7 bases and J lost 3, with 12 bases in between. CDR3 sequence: CASTHGGDTEAFF. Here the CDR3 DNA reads TGTGCCAGCACCCACGGCGGGGACACTGAAGCTTTCTTT. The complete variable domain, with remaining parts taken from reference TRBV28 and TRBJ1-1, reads DVKVTQSSRYLVKRTGEKVFLECVQDMDHENMFWYRQDPGLGLRLIYFSYDVKMKEKGDIPEGYSVSREKKERFSLILESASTNQTSMYLCASTHGGDTEAFFGQGTRLTVV.

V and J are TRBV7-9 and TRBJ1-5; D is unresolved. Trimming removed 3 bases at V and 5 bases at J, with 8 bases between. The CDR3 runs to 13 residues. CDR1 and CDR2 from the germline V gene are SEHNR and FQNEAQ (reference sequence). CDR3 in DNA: TGTGCCAGCAGCTTTAGCAATGATCAGCCCCAGCATTTT. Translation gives CASSFSNDQPQHF.

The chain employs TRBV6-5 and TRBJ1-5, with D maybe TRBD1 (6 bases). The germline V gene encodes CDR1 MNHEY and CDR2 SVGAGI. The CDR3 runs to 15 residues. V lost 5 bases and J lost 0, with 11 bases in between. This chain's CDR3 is CASSAQGYSNQPQHF. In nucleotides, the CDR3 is TGTGCCAGCAGTGCCCAGGGGTATAGCAATCAGCCCCAGCATTTT.

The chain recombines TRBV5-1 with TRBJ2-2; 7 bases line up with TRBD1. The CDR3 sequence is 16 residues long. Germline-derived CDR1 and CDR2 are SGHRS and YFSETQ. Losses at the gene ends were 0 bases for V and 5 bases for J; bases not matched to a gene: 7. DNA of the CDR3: TGCGCCAGCAGCTTGGCCCAGGGCAGGGGGACCGGGGAGCTGTTTTTT. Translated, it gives CASSLAQGRGTGELFF.

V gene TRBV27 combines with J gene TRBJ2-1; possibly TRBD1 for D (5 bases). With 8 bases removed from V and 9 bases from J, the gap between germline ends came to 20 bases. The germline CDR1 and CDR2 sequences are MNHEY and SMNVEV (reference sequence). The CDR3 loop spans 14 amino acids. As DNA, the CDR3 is TGTGCCAGCGGCCCTTGGCTCTTCACAGGTGAGCAGTTCTTC. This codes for CASGPWLFTGEQFF.

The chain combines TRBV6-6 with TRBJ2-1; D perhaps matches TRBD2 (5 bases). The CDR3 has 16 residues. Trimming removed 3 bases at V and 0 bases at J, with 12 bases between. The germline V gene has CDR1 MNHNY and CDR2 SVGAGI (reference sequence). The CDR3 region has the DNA TGTGCCAGCAGTTATAGCGTCCAGAGCTCCTACAATGAGCAGTTCTTC. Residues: CASSYSVQSSYNEQFF.